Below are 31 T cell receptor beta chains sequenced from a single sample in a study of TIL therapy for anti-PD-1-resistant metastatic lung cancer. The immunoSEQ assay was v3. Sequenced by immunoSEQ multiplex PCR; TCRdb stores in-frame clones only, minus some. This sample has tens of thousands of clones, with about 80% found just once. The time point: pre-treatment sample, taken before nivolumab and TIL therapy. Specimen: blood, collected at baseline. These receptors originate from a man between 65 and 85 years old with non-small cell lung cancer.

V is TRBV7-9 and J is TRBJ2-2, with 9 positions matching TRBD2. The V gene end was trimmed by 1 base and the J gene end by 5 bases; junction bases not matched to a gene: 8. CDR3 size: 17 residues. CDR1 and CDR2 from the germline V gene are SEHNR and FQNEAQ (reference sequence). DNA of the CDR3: TGTGCCAGCAGCTTAGAGGTAGCGGGAGTCCATACCGGGGAGCTGTTTTTT. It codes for CASSLEVAGVHTGELFF. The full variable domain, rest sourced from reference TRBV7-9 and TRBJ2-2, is DTGVSQNPRHKITKRGQNVTFRCDPISEHNRLYWYRQTLGQGPEFLTYFQNEAQLEKSRLLSDRFSAERPKGSFSTLEIQRTEQGDSAMYLCASSLEVAGVHTGELFFGEGSRLTVL.

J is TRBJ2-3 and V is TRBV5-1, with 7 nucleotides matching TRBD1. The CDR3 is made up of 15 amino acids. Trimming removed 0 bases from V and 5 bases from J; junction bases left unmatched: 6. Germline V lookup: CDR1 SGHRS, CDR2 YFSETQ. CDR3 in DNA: TGCGCCAGCAGCTTGGTGGCAGGGGGTGGAGATACGCAGTATTTT. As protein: CASSLVAGGGDTQYF.

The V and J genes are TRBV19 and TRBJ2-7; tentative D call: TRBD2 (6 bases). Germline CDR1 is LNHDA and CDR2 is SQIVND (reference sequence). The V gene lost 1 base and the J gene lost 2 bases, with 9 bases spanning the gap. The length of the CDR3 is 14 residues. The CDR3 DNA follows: TGTGCCAGTAGTATAGTCGGGAGCCCCTACGAGCAGTACTTC. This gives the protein CASSIVGSPYEQYF. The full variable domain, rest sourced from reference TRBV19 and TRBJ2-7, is DGGITQSPKYLFRKEGQNVTLSCEQNLNHDAMYWYRQDPGQGLRLIYYSQIVNDFQKGDIAEGYSVSREKKESFPLTVTSAQKNPTAFYLCASSIVGSPYEQYFGPGTRLTVT.

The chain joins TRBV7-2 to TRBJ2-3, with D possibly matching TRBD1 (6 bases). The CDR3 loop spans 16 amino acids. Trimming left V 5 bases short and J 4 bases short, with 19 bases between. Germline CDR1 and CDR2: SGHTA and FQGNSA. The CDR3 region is CASSRRQGLTADTQYF. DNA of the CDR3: TGTGCCAGCAGCCGAAGGCAGGGGCTTACCGCAGATACGCAGTATTTT.

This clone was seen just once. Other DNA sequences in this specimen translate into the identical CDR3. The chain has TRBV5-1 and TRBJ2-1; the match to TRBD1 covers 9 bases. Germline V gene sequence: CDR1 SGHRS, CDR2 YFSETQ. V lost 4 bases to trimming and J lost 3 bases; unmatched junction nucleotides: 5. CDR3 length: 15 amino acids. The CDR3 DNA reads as TGCGCCAGCAGCGCCGGACAGGGGAACTACAATGAGCAGTTCTTC. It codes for CASSAGQGNYNEQFF.

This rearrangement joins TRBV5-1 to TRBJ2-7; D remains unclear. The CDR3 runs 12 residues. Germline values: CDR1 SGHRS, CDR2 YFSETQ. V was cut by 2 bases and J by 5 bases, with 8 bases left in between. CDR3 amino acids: CASSFKGDEQYF. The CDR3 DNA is TGCGCCAGCAGCTTTAAAGGCGACGAGCAGTACTTC.

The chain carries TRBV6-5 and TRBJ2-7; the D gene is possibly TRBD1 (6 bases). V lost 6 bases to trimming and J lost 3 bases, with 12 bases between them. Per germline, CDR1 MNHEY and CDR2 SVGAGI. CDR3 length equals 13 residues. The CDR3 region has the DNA TGTGCCAGCAGCCAGGGGTATTACTACGAGCAGTACTTC. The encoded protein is CASSQGYYYEQYF.

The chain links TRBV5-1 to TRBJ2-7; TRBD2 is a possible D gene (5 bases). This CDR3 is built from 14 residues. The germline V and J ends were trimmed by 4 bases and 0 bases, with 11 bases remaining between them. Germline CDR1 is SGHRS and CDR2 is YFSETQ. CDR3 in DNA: TGCGCCAGCAGCCGTTCCGGGAACTCCTACGAGCAGTACTTC. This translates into CASSRSGNSYEQYF.

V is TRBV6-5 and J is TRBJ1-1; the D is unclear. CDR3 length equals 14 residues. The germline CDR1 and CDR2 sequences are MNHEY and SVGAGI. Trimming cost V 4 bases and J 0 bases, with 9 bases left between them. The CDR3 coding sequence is TGTGCCAGCAGTTTTGGCAGATTGAACACTGAAGCTTTCTTT. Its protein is CASSFGRLNTEAFF.

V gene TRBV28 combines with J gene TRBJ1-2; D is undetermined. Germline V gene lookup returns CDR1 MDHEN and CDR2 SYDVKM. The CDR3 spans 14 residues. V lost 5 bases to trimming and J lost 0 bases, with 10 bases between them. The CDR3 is CASSREKPNYGYTF. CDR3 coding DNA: TGTGCCAGCAGTCGAGAGAAACCTAACTATGGCTACACCTTC.

CDR3 bases: TGTGCCAGTAGTATAACGGCGGGAGCAATCACAGATACGCAGTATTTT. It translates to CASSITAGAITDTQYF. J is TRBJ2-3 and V is TRBV19, with 7 bases matching TRBD2. The V and J ends lost 2 bases and 2 bases, in that order; junction bases with no gene match: 7. Germline CDR1 and CDR2: LNHDA and SQIVND (reference sequence). There are 16 residues in the CDR3.

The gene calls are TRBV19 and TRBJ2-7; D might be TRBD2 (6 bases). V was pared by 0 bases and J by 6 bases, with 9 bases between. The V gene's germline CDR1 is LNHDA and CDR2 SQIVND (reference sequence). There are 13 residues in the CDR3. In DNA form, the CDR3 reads TGTGCCAGTAGTATAGATCGGGGGTCCGAGCAGTACTTC. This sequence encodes CASSIDRGSEQYF.

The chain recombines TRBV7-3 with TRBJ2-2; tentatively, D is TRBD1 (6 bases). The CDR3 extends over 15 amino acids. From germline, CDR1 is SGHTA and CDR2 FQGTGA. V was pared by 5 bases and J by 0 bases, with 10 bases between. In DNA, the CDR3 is TGTGCCAGCAGCCTCGACAGGTCGAACACCGGGGAGCTGTTTTTT. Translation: CASSLDRSNTGELFF.

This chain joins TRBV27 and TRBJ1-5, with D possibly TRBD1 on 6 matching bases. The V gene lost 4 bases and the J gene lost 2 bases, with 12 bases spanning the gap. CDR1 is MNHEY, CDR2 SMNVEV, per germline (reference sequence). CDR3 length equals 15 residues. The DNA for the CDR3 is TGTGCCAGCAGTTCAGGGGCTGTGGGCAATCAGCCCCAGCATTTT. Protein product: CASSSGAVGNQPQHF.

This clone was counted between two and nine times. The CDR3 loop reads CASSYFGNYNEQFF. CDR3 DNA: TGTGCCAGCAGTTACTTCGGGAACTACAATGAGCAGTTCTTC. The J gene is TRBJ2-1, the V gene TRBV6-5, with a possible D match to TRBD2 (5 bases). The CDR3 loop spans 14 amino acids. CDR1 and CDR2 from the germline V gene are MNHEY and SVGAGI. Trimming took off 1 base at V and 3 bases at J, with 7 bases between the two ends.

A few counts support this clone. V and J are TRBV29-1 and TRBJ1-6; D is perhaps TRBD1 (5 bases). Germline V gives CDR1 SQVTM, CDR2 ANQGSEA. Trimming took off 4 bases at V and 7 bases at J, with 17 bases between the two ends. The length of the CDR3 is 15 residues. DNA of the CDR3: TGCAGCGTTGCCCTTTCCAGGGAGGGCAATTCACCCCTCCACTTT. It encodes CSVALSREGNSPLHF.

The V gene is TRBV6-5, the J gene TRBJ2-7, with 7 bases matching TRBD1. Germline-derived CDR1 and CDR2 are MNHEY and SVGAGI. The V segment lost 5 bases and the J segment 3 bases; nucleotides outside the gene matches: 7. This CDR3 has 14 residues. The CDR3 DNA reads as TGTGCCAGCAGTCCTCAGACAGGGATCTACGAGCAGTACTTC. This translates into CASSPQTGIYEQYF.

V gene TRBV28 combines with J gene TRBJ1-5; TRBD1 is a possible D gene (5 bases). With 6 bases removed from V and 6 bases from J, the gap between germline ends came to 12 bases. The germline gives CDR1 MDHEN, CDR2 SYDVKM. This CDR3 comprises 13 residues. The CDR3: CASSRDHSQPQHF. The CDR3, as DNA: TGTGCCAGCAGCAGGGACCACAGTCAGCCCCAGCATTTT.

DNA for the CDR3: TGCGCCAGCAGCTCCACTAGCGGGAGTACAAAGGAGCAGTTCTTC. This encodes CASSSTSGSTKEQFF. This rearrangement joins TRBV5-1 to TRBJ2-1; 11 nucleotides line up with TRBD2. Per the germline V gene, CDR1 is SGHRS and CDR2 is YFSETQ. V lost 3 bases and J lost 10; bases outside the gene matches: 9. This CDR3 has 15 amino acids. The full variable domain, rest sourced from reference TRBV5-1 and TRBJ2-1, is KAGVTQTPRYLIKTRGQQVTLSCSPISGHRSVSWYQQTPGQGLQFLFEYFSETQRNKGNFPGRFSGRQFSNSRSEMNVSTLELGDSALYLCASSSTSGSTKEQFFGPGTRLTVL.

The CDR3 loop reads CASSPPAGGFYGYTF. The CDR3, as DNA: TGTGCCAGCTCACCACCTGCTGGGGGGTTCTATGGCTACACCTTC. This chain links TRBV18 with TRBJ1-2, with D tentatively TRBD1 (5 bases). This CDR3 contains 15 residues. Germline-derived CDR1 and CDR2 are KGHSH and LQKENI. V was shortened by 0 bases and J by 4 bases, with 12 bases between the two germline ends.

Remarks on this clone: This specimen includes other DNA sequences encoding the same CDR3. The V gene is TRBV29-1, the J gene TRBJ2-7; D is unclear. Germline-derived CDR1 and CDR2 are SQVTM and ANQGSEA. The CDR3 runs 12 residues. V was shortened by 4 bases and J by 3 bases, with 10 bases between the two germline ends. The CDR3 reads CSVGSGNYEQYF. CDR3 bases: TGCAGCGTTGGATCTGGAAACTACGAGCAGTACTTC.

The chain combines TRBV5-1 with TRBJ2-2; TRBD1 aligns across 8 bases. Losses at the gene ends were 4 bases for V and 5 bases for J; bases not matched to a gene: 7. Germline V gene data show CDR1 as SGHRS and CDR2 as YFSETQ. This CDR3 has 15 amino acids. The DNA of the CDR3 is TGCGCCAGCAGCGACGGACAGGGTGGGACCGGGGAGCTGTTTTTT. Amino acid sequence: CASSDGQGGTGELFF.

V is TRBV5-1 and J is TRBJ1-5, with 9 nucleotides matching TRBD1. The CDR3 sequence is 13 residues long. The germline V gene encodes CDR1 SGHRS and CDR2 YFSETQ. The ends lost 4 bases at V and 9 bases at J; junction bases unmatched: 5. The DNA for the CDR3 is TGCGCCAGCAGCGATACAGGGGGCCGGCCCCAGCATTTT. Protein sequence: CASSDTGGRPQHF. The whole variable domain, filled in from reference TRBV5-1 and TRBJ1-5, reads KAGVTQTPRYLIKTRGQQVTLSCSPISGHRSVSWYQQTPGQGLQFLFEYFSETQRNKGNFPGRFSGRQFSNSRSEMNVSTLELGDSALYLCASSDTGGRPQHFGDGTRLSIL.

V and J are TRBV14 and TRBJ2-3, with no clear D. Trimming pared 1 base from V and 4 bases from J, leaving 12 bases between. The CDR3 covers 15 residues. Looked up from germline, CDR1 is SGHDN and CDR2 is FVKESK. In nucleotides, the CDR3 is TGTGCCAGCAGCCAAGTTCGACCCACGGCAGATACGCAGTATTTT. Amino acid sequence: CASSQVRPTADTQYF. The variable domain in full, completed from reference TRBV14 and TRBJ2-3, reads EAGVTQFPSHSVIEKGQTVTLRCDPISGHDNLYWYRRVMGKEIKFLLHFVKESKQDESGMPNNRFLAERTGGTYSTLKVQPAELEDSGVYFCASSQVRPTADTQYFGPGTRLTVL.

The CDR3 region has the DNA TGCAGTGCTACAGGGTTGAACGAGCAGTACTTC. Protein: CSATGLNEQYF. The V and J genes are TRBV20-1 and TRBJ2-7; a possible D gene is TRBD1 (5 bases). The CDR3 contains 11 residues. Germline V lookup: CDR1 DFQATT, CDR2 SNEGSKA (reference sequence). With 4 bases removed from V and 5 bases from J, the gap between germline ends came to 9 bases.

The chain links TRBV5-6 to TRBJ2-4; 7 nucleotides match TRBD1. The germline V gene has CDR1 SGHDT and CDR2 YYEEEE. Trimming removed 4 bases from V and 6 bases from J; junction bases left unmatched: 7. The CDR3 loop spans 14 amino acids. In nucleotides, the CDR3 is TGTGCCAGCAGCCCTCGGGGACAGCTAAACATTCAGTACTTC. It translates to CASSPRGQLNIQYF.

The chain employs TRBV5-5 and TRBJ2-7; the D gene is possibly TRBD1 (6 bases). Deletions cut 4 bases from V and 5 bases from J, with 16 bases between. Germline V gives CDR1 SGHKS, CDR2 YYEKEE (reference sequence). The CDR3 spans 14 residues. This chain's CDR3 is CASSPQQGRNEQYF. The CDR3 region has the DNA TGTGCCAGCAGCCCCCAACAGGGCAGGAACGAGCAGTACTTC. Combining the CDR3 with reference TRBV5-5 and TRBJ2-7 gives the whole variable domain DAGVTQSPTHLIKTRGQQVTLRCSPISGHKSVSWYQQVLGQGPQFIFQYYEKEERGRGNFPDRFSARQFPNYSSELNVNALLLGDSALYLCASSPQQGRNEQYFGPGTRLTVT.

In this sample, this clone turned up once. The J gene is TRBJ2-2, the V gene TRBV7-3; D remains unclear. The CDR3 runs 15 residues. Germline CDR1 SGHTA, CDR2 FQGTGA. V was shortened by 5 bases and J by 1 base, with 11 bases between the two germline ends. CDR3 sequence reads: CASSPTTRNTGELFF. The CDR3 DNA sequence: TGTGCCAGCAGCCCTACGACCAGGAACACCGGGGAGCTGTTTTTT.

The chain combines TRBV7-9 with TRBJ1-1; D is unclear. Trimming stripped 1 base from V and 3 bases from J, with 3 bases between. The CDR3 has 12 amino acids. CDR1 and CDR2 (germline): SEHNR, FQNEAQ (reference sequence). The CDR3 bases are TGTGCCAGCAGCTTAGTGGACACTGAAGCTTTCTTT. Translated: CASSLVDTEAFF.

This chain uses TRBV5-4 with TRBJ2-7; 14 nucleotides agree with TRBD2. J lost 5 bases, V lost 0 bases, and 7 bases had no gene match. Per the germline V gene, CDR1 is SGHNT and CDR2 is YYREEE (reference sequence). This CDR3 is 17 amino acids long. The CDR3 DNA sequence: TGTGCCAGCAGCTTGGGGGGGGGACTAGCGGGAGCACACGAGCAGTACTTC. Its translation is CASSLGGGLAGAHEQYF. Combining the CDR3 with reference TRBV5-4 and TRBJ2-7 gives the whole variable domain ETGVTQSPTHLIKTRGQQVTLRCSSQSGHNTVSWYQQALGQGPQFIFQYYREEENGRGNFPPRFSGLQFPNYSSELNVNALELDDSALYLCASSLGGGLAGAHEQYFGPGTRLTVT.

The DNA of the CDR3 is TGTGCCAGCAGCTGGGACAGAGGCACTGAAGCTTTCTTT. This encodes CASSWDRGTEAFF. V and J are TRBV11-2 and TRBJ1-1; 7 bases match TRBD1. After removal of 4 bases from V and 4 bases from J, the junction contained 3 bases not matched to a gene. This CDR3 has 13 amino acids. Germline V gene sequence: CDR1 SGHAT, CDR2 FQNNGV.